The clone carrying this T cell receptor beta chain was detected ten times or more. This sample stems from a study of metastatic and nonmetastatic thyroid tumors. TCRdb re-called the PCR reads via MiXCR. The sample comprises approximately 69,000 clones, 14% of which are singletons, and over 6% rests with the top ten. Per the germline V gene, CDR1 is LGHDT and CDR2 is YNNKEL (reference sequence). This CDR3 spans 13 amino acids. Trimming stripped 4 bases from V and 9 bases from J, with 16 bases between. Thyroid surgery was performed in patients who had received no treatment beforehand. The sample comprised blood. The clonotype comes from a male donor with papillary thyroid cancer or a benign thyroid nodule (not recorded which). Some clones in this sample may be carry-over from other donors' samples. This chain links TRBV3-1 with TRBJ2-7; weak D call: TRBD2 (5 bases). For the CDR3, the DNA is TGTGCCAGCAGCCTCTCCGAGGCGGGTGTGCAGTACGTC. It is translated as CASSLSEAGVQYV.